A single sample is the source of the 23 T cell receptor beta chains below, sequenced in a study of shared clonotypes between healthy human individuals. TCRdb keeps only in-frame clones here, not all; method: immunoSEQ multiplex PCR. The sample lists about 1 million clones; under 80% were seen once. Sequenced: memory CD4+ T cells sorted from blood. The subset is: CD45RA-negative fraction. The origin of the receptors is a young man in good health.

This chain joins TRBV10-2 and TRBJ1-5, with a possible D match to TRBD1 (5 bases). Germline lookup yields CDR1 WSHSY and CDR2 SAAADI. The CDR3 sequence is 13 residues long. The V gene lost 3 bases and the J gene lost 6 bases, with 9 bases spanning the gap. In DNA form, the CDR3 reads TGCGCCAGCAGTGATGCCAGGGCTCAGCCCCAGCATTTT. Its protein is CASSDARAQPQHF.

This clone was detected once. The chain combines TRBV6-1 with TRBJ2-3; 8 bases are a match to TRBD2. J gave up 3 bases and V 6 bases, and 11 bases lay outside the gene matches. Per germline, CDR1 MNHNS and CDR2 SASEGT. This CDR3 contains 16 residues. The CDR3 bases are TGTGCCAGCAGGGAAACAGCGGGGGTGTCGACAGATACGCAGTATTTT. The encoded protein is CASRETAGVSTDTQYF.

This clone turned up a few times. This chain joins TRBV27 and TRBJ1-6; D is unclear. The length of the CDR3 is 13 residues. V shed 6 bases and J shed 9 bases, with 12 bases lying between them. Germline CDR1 MNHEY, CDR2 SMNVEV (reference sequence). CDR3 nucleotides: TGTGCCAGCAGACAAAGGGCTGGTTCACCCCTCCACTTT. Amino acids: CASRQRAGSPLHF.

V usage is TRBV19 and J usage is TRBJ1-2, with 9 bases that match TRBD1. The CDR3 has 13 amino acids. J lost 7 bases, V lost 5 bases, and 5 bases had no gene match. Germline V gives CDR1 LNHDA, CDR2 SQIVND (reference sequence). This chain's CDR3 is CASSEQGARGYTF. CDR3 DNA: TGTGCCAGTAGTGAACAGGGGGCGCGTGGCTACACCTTC.

The chain joins TRBV5-1 to TRBJ2-1, with TRBD1 identical over 8 bases. The CDR3 runs to 15 residues. J gave up 6 bases and V 2 bases, and 7 bases lay outside the gene matches. Germline V gene lookup returns CDR1 SGHRS and CDR2 YFSETQ. The chain's CDR3 is CASSFGQGNSNEQFF. In DNA, the CDR3 is TGCGCCAGCAGCTTCGGACAGGGTAACTCCAATGAGCAGTTCTTC.

In this sample, this clone turned up a few times. Other nucleotide sequences from this sample produce the same CDR3. The genes are TRBV2 and TRBJ2-7; D is unclear. The V end was cut by 3 bases, the J end by 6 bases, with 6 bases between. The CDR3 extends over 11 amino acids. CDR1 and CDR2 (germline): SNHLY, FYNNEI. CDR3 nucleotide sequence: TGTGCCAGCAGTGAGGAAGGCGAGCAGTACTTC. Translated: CASSEEGEQYF.

This clone has just a few counts. The rearrangement uses TRBV5-1 and TRBJ1-3; D uncertain. Trimming removed 0 bases at V and 4 bases at J, with 8 bases between. CDR1 and CDR2 from the germline V gene are SGHRS and YFSETQ. The CDR3 sequence is 14 residues long. The CDR3: CASSLGAVGNTIYF. The CDR3 DNA reads as TGCGCCAGCAGCTTGGGCGCGGTGGGAAACACCATATATTTT. The whole variable domain, remainder taken from reference TRBV5-1 and TRBJ1-3, is KAGVTQTPRYLIKTRGQQVTLSCSPISGHRSVSWYQQTPGQGLQFLFEYFSETQRNKGNFPGRFSGRQFSNSRSEMNVSTLELGDSALYLCASSLGAVGNTIYFGEGSWLTVV.

V gene TRBV10-2 combines with J gene TRBJ2-5; 10 bases are shared with TRBD2. V was pared by 6 bases and J by 2 bases, with 3 bases of the junction left unmatched. This CDR3 spans 14 amino acids. CDR1 and CDR2 from the germline V gene are WSHSY and SAAADI. The CDR3 DNA reads as TGCGCCAGCAGCGGGACTAGCGAACAAGAGACCCAGTACTTC. Translation: CASSGTSEQETQYF.

On this clone: Mismatch with germline at one junction end may stem from a read error. The chain uses TRBV7-7 and TRBJ2-5; unclear D gene. From germline, CDR1 is SSHAT and CDR2 FNYEAQ (reference sequence). The CDR3 runs to 14 residues. CDR3 loop: CASSPLGLQETQYF. The CDR3 coding sequence is TGTGCTAGCAGCCCCCTTGGCCTCCAAGAGACCCAGTACTTC.

This chain connects TRBV11-2 to TRBJ2-1, with 10 bases aligning to TRBD1. Germline lookup yields CDR1 SGHAT and CDR2 FQNNGV. The CDR3 has 19 residues. V lost 5 bases to trimming and J lost 8 bases; unmatched junction nucleotides: 21. CDR3 nucleotides: TGTGCCAGCAGCCCAGTCATCGACAGGGGGCGAGGTAAAATCTATGAGCAGTTCTTC. Its protein product is CASSPVIDRGRGKIYEQFF. Full variable domain (outside the CDR3, taken from reference TRBV11-2 and TRBJ2-1): EAGVAQSPRYKIIEKRQSVAFWCNPISGHATLYWYQQILGQGPKLLIQFQNNGVVDDSQLPKDRFSAERLKGVDSTLKIQPAKLEDSAVYLCASSPVIDRGRGKIYEQFFGPGTRLTVL.

The chain links TRBV21-1 to TRBJ1-5; the table's D call, TRBD1, has no DNA check behind it. TRBV21-1 is a recognized pseudogene. CDR3 length: 16 residues. CDR3 residues: CASSRTGTSRNQPQHF. CDR3 sequence (DNA): TGTGCCAGCAGCAGGACCGGGACAAGTCGCAATCAGCCCCAGCATTTT.

This clone has more than one count but fewer than ten. This sample includes further DNA sequences coding for the same CDR3. The chain combines TRBV30 with TRBJ1-1, with TRBD1 matching 7 bases. This CDR3 is built from 13 residues. Unmatched junction bases numbered 4, after V lost 4 bases and J lost 2 bases. CDR1 and CDR2 from the germline V gene are GTSNPN and SVGIG (reference sequence). The DNA for the CDR3 is TGTGCCTGGACAGGGGGAAAAAACACTGAAGCTTTCTTT. It is translated as CAWTGGKNTEAFF.

The chain carries TRBV14 and TRBJ2-5; D gene unclear. V was clipped by 2 bases and J by 9 bases, with 13 bases between them. Germline V gene lookup returns CDR1 SGHDN and CDR2 FVKESK. The CDR3 sequence is 13 residues long. The CDR3 region is CASSQINPYPQYF. The CDR3 DNA sequence: TGTGCCAGCAGCCAAATAAACCCTTACCCCCAGTACTTC.

The chain uses TRBV7-2 and TRBJ2-1, with 9 nucleotides matching TRBD2. The germline V gene encodes CDR1 SGHTA and CDR2 FQGNSA. V lost 3 bases and J lost 4; bases outside the gene matches: 4. This CDR3 region has 15 residues. As DNA, the CDR3 is TGTGCCAGCAGCTTCAGGACTAGCGAATACAATGAGCAGTTCTTC. It translates to CASSFRTSEYNEQFF.

This chain links TRBV7-2 with TRBJ2-1; 8 nucleotides agree with TRBD1. Germline V lookup: CDR1 SGHTA, CDR2 FQGNSA. The CDR3 totals 15 residues. Trimming took 5 bases from V and 4 from J; bases not matched to a gene: 7. CDR3 bases: TGTGCCAGCAGCGCAGACAGGGGCGAGTACAATGAGCAGTTCTTC. Translation gives CASSADRGEYNEQFF.

The chain couples TRBV5-1 to TRBJ1-4; D gene unclear. This CDR3 is built from 14 residues. V shed 2 bases and J shed 0 bases, with 5 bases lying between them. Per germline, CDR1 SGHRS and CDR2 YFSETQ. CDR3 loop: CASSFDSTNEKLFF. DNA for the CDR3: TGCGCCAGCAGCTTTGACTCAACTAATGAAAAACTGTTTTTT.

The chain recombines TRBV2 with TRBJ1-6, with no clear D. With 3 bases removed from V and 0 bases from J, the gap between germline ends came to 12 bases. The V gene's germline CDR1 is SNHLY and CDR2 FYNNEI. The CDR3 sequence is 17 residues long. CDR3: CASSESPSSSYNSPLHF. The CDR3 DNA sequence: TGTGCCAGCAGTGAGTCCCCCTCGAGCTCCTATAATTCACCCCTCCACTTT.

The chain couples TRBV7-2 to TRBJ2-2; 12 bases are a match to TRBD1. The CDR3 runs 17 residues. With 1 base clipped from V and 7 bases from J, the junction kept 7 bases outside the gene matches. CDR1 is SGHTA, CDR2 FQGNSA, per germline. The CDR3 is CASSLVSGTGGIGELFF. The DNA for the CDR3 is TGTGCCAGCAGCTTAGTGTCTGGGACAGGGGGCATCGGGGAGCTGTTTTTT.

This chain joins TRBV4-1 and TRBJ2-7; tentative D call: TRBD2 (6 bases). Germline CDR1 MGHRA, CDR2 YSYEKL. The CDR3 is made up of 16 amino acids. The ends were cut back, 4 bases at V and 0 bases at J, with 16 bases in the middle. The CDR3 bases are TGCGCCAGCAGCCGCGGGGTAGGGGTCTACTCCTACGAGCAGTACTTC. Its translation is CASSRGVGVYSYEQYF.

This rearrangement joins TRBV2 to TRBJ2-7, with D unresolved. V shed 7 bases and J shed 6 bases, with 16 bases lying between them. The CDR3 length is 13 residues. Looked up from germline, CDR1 is SNHLY and CDR2 is FYNNEI. The CDR3 DNA follows: TGTGCCAGCACGATGGGGATACAACGCGAGCAGTACTTC. It is translated as CASTMGIQREQYF.

The genes are TRBV28 and TRBJ1-6; 9 bases align to TRBD1. Germline V gene data show CDR1 as MDHEN and CDR2 as SYDVKM. The CDR3 extends over 14 amino acids. The V gene end was trimmed by 6 bases and the J gene end by 9 bases; junction bases not matched to a gene: 6. CDR3 sequence reads: CASRRQGVGSPLHF. The DNA for the CDR3 is TGTGCCAGCAGGAGACAGGGGGTCGGTTCACCCCTCCACTTT.

V usage is TRBV7-6 and J usage is TRBJ1-3; 7 bases match TRBD1. The CDR3 is 17 amino acids. From germline, CDR1 is SGHVS and CDR2 FNYEAQ. The trim removed 4 bases at V and 4 bases at J, leaving 13 bases unmatched. Here the CDR3 reads CASSSQPDRAGGNTIYF. CDR3 DNA: TGTGCCAGCAGCTCACAACCTGACAGGGCGGGGGGAAACACCATATATTTT.

CDR3 sequence: CASSISGRAAGELFF. The CDR3 nucleotides read TGTGCCAGTAGTATTAGCGGGAGGGCCGCCGGGGAGCTGTTTTTT. This chain links TRBV19 with TRBJ2-2; 11 bases align to TRBD2. Germline lookup yields CDR1 LNHDA and CDR2 SQIVND (reference sequence). CDR3 length: 15 amino acids. V was clipped by 3 bases and J by 6 bases; unmatched bases: 3.